Listed below are T cell receptor beta chains from one sample, sequenced in a study of T cell responses to AZD1222 COVID-19 vaccine. Some clones are missing from TCRdb's copy, which holds only in-frame ones; the method was immunoSEQ multiplex PCR. The sample shows some 150,000 clones, 92% of them seen only once. The specimen comprised peripheral blood, sampled on day 0 of AZD1222 vaccination. The receptors here all came from an adult in good health. Both conserved end residues are part of each CDR3. Fields, in order: J gene, D gene, CDR3 length, V gene, clone size, CDR3 DNA, CDR3 protein. A D gene is named only where the DNA matches it firmly. A clone size is listed for some rows: how often the clone was seen (once, few, many), or a class if it is expanded.

TRBJ1-1	.	12	TRBV12-3/TRBV12-4	.	TGTGCCAGCAGCGGCCCCTACACTGAAGCTTTCTTT	CASSGPYTEAFF
TRBJ1-3	.	16	TRBV7-8	.	TGTGCCAGCAGCTTAGGAAGGGCAGGGGTTGGAAACACCATATATTTT	CASSLGRAGVGNTIYF
TRBJ2-4	TRBD1	15	TRBV7-8	once	TGTGCCAGCAGCTTAGGGACAGGGGGATTAAACATTCAGTACTTC	CASSLGTGGLNIQYF
TRBJ2-2	TRBD2	14	TRBV24-1	.	TGTGCCTCTGGGGGAGGGACGAACACCGGGGAGCTGTTTTTT	CASGGGTNTGELFF
TRBJ2-1	TRBD1	15	TRBV7-3	.	TGTGCCAGCAGCTTACGGACAGGGTTATACAATGAGCAGTTCTTC	CASSLRTGLYNEQFF
TRBJ2-7	.	14	TRBV25-1	.	TGTGCCAGCAGTGGGTTCCAGGCGCTCTACGAGCAGTACTTC	CASSGFQALYEQYF
TRBJ1-2	TRBD1	16	TRBV6-1	.	TGTGCCAGCAGTGAAGCACAGGGGGCGGCTAACTATGGCTACACCTTC	CASSEAQGAANYGYTF
TRBJ2-2	TRBD2	14	TRBV18	.	TGTGCCAGCTCACCTGCTAGCGGGGCCGGGGAGCTGTTTTTT	CASSPASGAGELFF
TRBJ1-1	.	14	TRBV11-2	.	TGTGCCAGCAGCTCCGCCACGCGCAGGGCGGAAGCTTTCTTT	CASSSATRRAEAFF
TRBJ1-2	.	14	TRBV2	.	TGTGCCAGCAGCCGGGACACTAGATATTTTGGCTACACCTTC	CASSRDTRYFGYTF
TRBJ2-1	.	19	TRBV19	.	TGTGCCAGTAGGAGGGACCCGGACTGGTCGTACCCCTCCTACAATGAGCAGTTCTTC	CASRRDPDWSYPSYNEQFF
TRBJ1-1	TRBD1	14	TRBV6-5	once	TGTGCCAGCAGAGGACAGGGGAAGGACACTGAAGCTTTCTTT	CASRGQGKDTEAFF
TRBJ2-1	.	13	TRBV5-4	.	TGTGCCAGCAGCCCGGAGACTGTTAATGAGCAGTTCTTC	CASSPETVNEQFF
TRBJ2-1	.	16	TRBV7-3	once	TGTGCCAGCAGCTTAATGGGCCTAGACTCCTACAATGAGCAGTTCTTC	CASSLMGLDSYNEQFF
TRBJ2-1	.	14	TRBV10-2	once	TGCGCCAGCAGTACGTCAGGGTCGGGCAATGAGCAGTTCTTC	CASSTSGSGNEQFF
TRBJ1-6	TRBD1	15	TRBV18	.	TGTGCCAGCTCACCTAACGGACAGGGGACTTCACCCCTCCACTTT	CASSPNGQGTSPLHF
TRBJ2-6	TRBD1	17	TRBV14	.	TGTGCCAGCAGCCAAGTCTACAGGGGGGACGGGGCCAACGTCCTGACTTTC	CASSQVYRGDGANVLTF
TRBJ1-6	.	15	TRBV5-1	.	TGCGCCAGCTCGGAGCCAGGGGCGAGGGGATCACCCCTCCACTTT	CASSEPGARGSPLHF
TRBJ1-5	.	16	TRBV24-1	.	TGTGCCACCAGTTTCAAAATGAGGGTATGGTTTCAGCCCCAGCATTTT	CATSFKMRVWFQPQHF
TRBJ2-3	TRBD2	20	TRBV5-1	.	TGCGCCAGCAGCCCCAGGCTCCGCGGGACTAGCGGGGGGGCAGGAGATACGCAGTATTTT	CASSPRLRGTSGGAGDTQYF
TRBJ1-2	.	13	TRBV7-8	.	TGTGCCAGCAGCTCACTTGGGTTCGACAGCTACACCTTC	CASSSLGFDSYTF
TRBJ1-1	TRBD1	16	TRBV6-2/TRBV6-3	.	TGTGCCAGCAGCCCTGGGACAGGGGCGCTCCGGGTTGAAGCTTTCTTT	CASSPGTGALRVEAFF
TRBJ2-7	TRBD2	17	TRBV20-1	.	TGCAGTGCTAGTATACTAGCGGGGGGGCTCGTCTCCTACGAGCAGTACTTC	CSASILAGGLVSYEQYF
TRBJ2-7	.	16	TRBV4-1	.	TGCGCCAGCAGCCAAGAAGGCGACAGGAGTACCTACGAGCAGTACTTC	CASSQEGDRSTYEQYF
TRBJ2-7	TRBD1	13	TRBV6-6	.	TGTGCCAGCAGGCGGGGACAGGCCCCCGAGCAGTACTTC	CASRRGQAPEQYF
TRBJ2-2	TRBD2	17	TRBV14	.	TGTGCCAGCAGCCAAGCGGTACTAGCGGGGTTCCCCGGGGAGCTGTTTTTT	CASSQAVLAGFPGELFF
TRBJ1-1	.	15	TRBV6-2/TRBV6-3	.	TGTGCCAGCAGTTACCTGAGCCCGGGGAACACTGAAGCTTTCTTT	CASSYLSPGNTEAFF
TRBJ1-4	TRBD1	14	TRBV20-1	.	TGCAGTGCTAGTAACAGGGGAGTGTCTGAAAAACTGTTTTTT	CSASNRGVSEKLFF
TRBJ2-2	.	14	TRBV9	.	TGTGCCAGCAGCGCCACAGGGAACACCGGGGAGCTGTTTTTT	CASSATGNTGELFF
TRBJ2-6	TRBD1	19	TRBV28	.	TGTGCCAGCAGTTTGGTACCGGGACAGCCAAGCTCTGGGGCCAACGTCCTGACTTTC	CASSLVPGQPSSGANVLTF
TRBJ1-1	.	14	TRBV7-9	.	TGTGCCAGCAGCTATGACCTTTCCGCCACTGAAGCTTTCTTT	CASSYDLSATEAFF
TRBJ1-2	.	13	TRBV19	.	TGTGCCAGTAGTGTATCAGGGAACTATGGCTACACCTTC	CASSVSGNYGYTF
TRBJ2-1	TRBD2	15	TRBV18	.	TGTGCCAGCTCACCCGGGACTAGCGGGGGAAGTGAGCAGTTCTTC	CASSPGTSGGSEQFF
TRBJ1-1	TRBD1	13	TRBV12-3/TRBV12-4	.	TGTGCCAGCAGCGGACAGGGGAACACTGAAGCTTTCTTT	CASSGQGNTEAFF
TRBJ2-7	.	16	TRBV18	.	TGTGCCAGCTCACCACCGACAGCAGGGGCCACGTACGAGCAGTACTTC	CASSPPTAGATYEQYF
TRBJ2-7	TRBD2	13	TRBV6-5	.	TGTGCCAGCAGTTCTCCGGGGGGGTACGAGCAGTACTTC	CASSSPGGYEQYF